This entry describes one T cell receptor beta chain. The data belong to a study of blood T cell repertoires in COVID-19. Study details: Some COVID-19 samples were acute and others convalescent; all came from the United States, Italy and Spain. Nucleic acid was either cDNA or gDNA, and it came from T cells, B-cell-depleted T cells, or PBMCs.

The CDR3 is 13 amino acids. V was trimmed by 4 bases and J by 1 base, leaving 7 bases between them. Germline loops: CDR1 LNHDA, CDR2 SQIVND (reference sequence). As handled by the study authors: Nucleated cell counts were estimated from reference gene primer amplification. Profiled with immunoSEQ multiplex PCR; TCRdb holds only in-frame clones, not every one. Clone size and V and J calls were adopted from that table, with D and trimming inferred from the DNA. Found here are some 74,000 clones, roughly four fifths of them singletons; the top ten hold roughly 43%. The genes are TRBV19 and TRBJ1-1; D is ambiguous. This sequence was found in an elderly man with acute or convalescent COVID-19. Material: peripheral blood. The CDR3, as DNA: TGTGCCAGTAGTAAGGAGGGGAACACTGAAGCTTTCTTT. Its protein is CASSKEGNTEAFF.